The 3 T cell receptor beta chains below come from one sample, sequenced in a study of cytomegalovirus exposure and HLA in healthy donors. PCR employed 60 Vbeta and 13 Jbeta primers. The table came from immunoSEQ multiplex PCR; TCRdb's copy has only in-frame clones and leaves some out. Among about 140,000 clones listed, around four fifths were seen once. Material for sequencing was PBMCs. These receptors were taken from a boy aged 2-15 years in good health and CMV-seronegative.

V gene TRBV2 combines with J gene TRBJ2-3, with 7 bases identical to TRBD2. CDR1 is SNHLY and CDR2 is FYNNEI in the germline V gene. CDR3 length equals 16 residues. J was trimmed by 1 base and V by 0 bases; bases with no gene match: 4. CDR3 amino acids: CASSEARLAGTDTQYF. The CDR3 nucleotides read TGTGCCAGCAGTGAAGCGCGTCTAGCGGGCACAGATACGCAGTATTTT. Based on the CDR3 plus reference TRBV2 and TRBJ2-3, the full variable domain is EPEVTQTPSHQVTQMGQEVILRCVPISNHLYFYWYRQILGQKVEFLVSFYNNEISEKSEIFDDQFSVERPDGSNFTLKIRSTKLEDSAMYFCASSEARLAGTDTQYFGPGTRLTVL.

The chain carries TRBV7-2 and TRBJ1-2; weak D call: TRBD1 (6 bases). The CDR3 extends over 16 amino acids. V was shortened by 11 bases and J by 4 bases, with 26 bases between the two germline ends. Germline assignment: CDR1 SGHTA and CDR2 FQGNSA. CDR3 sequence: CAPRHNVPGVSYGYTF. Here the CDR3 DNA reads TGTGCCCCCCGGCACAACGTCCCAGGGGTGAGCTATGGCTACACCTTC.

The chain recombines TRBV5-8 with TRBJ1-6; 7 nucleotides agree with TRBD1. The CDR3 has 15 residues. V gave up 4 bases and J gave up 7 bases; unmatched junction bases: 8. CDR1 SGHTS and CDR2 YDEGEE come from the germline V gene. The CDR3 DNA reads as TGTGCCAGCAGCGGGAACAGGGGATTGAATTCACCCCTCCACTTT. Amino acid sequence: CASSGNRGLNSPLHF.